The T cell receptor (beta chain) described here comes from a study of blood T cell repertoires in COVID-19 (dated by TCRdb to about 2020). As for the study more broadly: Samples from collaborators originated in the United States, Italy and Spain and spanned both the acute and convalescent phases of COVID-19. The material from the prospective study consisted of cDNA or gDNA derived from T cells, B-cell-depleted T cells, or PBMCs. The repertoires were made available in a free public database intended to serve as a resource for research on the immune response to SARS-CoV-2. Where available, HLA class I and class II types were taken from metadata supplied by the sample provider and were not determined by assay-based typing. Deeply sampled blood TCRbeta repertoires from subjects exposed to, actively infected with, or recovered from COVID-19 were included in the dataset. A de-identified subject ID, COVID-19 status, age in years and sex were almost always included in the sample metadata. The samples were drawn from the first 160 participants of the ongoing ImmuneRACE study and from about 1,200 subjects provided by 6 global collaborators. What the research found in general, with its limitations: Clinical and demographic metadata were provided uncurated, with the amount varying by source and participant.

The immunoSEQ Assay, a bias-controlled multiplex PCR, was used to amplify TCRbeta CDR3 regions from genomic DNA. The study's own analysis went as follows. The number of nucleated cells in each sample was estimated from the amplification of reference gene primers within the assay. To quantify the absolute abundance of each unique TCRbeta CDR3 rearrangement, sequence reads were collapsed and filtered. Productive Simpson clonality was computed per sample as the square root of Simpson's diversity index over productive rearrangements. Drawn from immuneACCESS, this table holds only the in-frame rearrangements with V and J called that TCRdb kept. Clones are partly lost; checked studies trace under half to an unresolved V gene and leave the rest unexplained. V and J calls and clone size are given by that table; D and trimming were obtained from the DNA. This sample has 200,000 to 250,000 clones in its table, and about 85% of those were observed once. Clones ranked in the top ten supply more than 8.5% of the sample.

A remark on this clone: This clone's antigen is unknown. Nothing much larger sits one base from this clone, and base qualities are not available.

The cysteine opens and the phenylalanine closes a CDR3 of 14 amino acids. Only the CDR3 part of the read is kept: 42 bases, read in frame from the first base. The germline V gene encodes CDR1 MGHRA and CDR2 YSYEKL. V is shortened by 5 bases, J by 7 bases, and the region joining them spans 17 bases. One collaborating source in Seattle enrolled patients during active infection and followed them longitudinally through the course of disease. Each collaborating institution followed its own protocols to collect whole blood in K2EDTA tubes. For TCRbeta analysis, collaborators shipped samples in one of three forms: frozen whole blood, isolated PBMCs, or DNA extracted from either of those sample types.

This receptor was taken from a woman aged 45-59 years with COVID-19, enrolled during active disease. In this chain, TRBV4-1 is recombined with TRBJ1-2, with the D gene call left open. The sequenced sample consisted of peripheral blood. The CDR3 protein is CASSGSDSHPGYTF. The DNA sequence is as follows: TGCGCCAGCAGCGGGAGCGATTCTCATCCTGGCTACACCTTC.